This TCR beta chain was sequenced in a study of cytomegalovirus exposure and HLA in healthy donors. Study observations and caveats: The investigators catalogued some 150 TCR beta chains as cytomegalovirus-associated.

V dropped 7 bases and J dropped 3; count of bases not matched to a gene: 0. Per germline, CDR1 MNHNS and CDR2 SASEGT. The length of the CDR3 is 12 residues. As concerns this clone: What it binds is not known.

Method: immunoSEQ multiplex PCR; TCRdb's copy keeps in-frame clones and lacks some. In the table there are approximately 270,000 clones, roughly 90% of which are singletons. V is TRBV6-1 and J is TRBJ2-3; 8 nucleotides agree with TRBD2. This TCR derives from a young woman in good health and CMV-seronegative. Source material: PBMCs. CDR3 loop: CASIAGTDTQYF. CDR3 bases: TGTGCCAGCATAGCGGGGACAGATACGCAGTATTTT.